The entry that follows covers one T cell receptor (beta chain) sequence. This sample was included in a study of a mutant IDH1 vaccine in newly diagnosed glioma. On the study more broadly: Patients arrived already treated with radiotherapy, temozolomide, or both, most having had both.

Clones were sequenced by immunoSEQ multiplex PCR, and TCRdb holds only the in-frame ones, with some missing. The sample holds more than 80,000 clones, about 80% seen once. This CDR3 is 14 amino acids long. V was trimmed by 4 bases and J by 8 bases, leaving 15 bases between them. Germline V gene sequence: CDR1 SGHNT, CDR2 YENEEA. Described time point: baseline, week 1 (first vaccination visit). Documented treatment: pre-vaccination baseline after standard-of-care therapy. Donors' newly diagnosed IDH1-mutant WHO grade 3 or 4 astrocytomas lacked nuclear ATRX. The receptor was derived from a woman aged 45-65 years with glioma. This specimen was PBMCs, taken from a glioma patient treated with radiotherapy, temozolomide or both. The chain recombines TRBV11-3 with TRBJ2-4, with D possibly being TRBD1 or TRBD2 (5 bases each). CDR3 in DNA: TGTGCCAGCAGCTCTAGGGACGGTTTCGACATTCAGTACTTC. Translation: CASSSRDGFDIQYF. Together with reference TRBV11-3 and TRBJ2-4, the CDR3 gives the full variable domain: EAGVVQSPRYKIIEKKQPVAFWCNPISGHNTLYWYLQNLGQGPELLIRYENEEAVDDSQLPKDRFSAERLKGVDSTLKIQPAELGDSAVYLCASSSRDGFDIQYFGAGTRLSVL.